Listed below are T cell receptor beta chains from one sample, sequenced in a study of control samples from healthy donors and cancer patients. Only in-frame clones appear in the TCRdb table, and some are missing; sequencing was by immunoSEQ multiplex PCR. This sample has approximately 190,000 clones, with 91% found just once. Sequenced material: blood. These receptors all stem from a man under 40 in good health. CDR3s include the opening cysteine and the closing phenylalanine or tryptophan. Fields, in order: V gene, D gene, J gene, clone size, CDR3 protein, CDR3 DNA. A D gene is named only where the DNA matches it firmly. Where a row states a size, it is once, few, many or the class of an expanded clone; other rows omit it.

V: TRBV3-1/TRBV3-2; D: NA; J: TRBJ2-2; size: NA; CDR3: CASSQGQNPGELFF; DNA: TGTGCCAGCAGCCAAGGTCAGAATCCCGGGGAGCTGTTTTTT
V: TRBV27; D: TRBD1; J: TRBJ2-3; size: NA; CDR3: CASSFKGAGDTQYF; DNA: TGTGCCAGCAGTTTCAAGGGGGCCGGGGATACGCAGTATTTT
V: TRBV5-1; D: NA; J: TRBJ1-2; size: NA; CDR3: CASSSRDTNYGYTF; DNA: TGCGCCAGCAGCAGCCGGGACACGAACTATGGCTACACCTTC
V: TRBV6-5; D: NA; J: TRBJ1-6; size: NA; CDR3: CASSYSGVQSPLHF; DNA: TGTGCCAGCAGTTACAGCGGGGTACAGTCACCCCTCCACTTT
V: TRBV3-1/TRBV3-2; D: NA; J: TRBJ1-3; size: NA; CDR3: CASSLHNGNTIYF; DNA: TGTGCCAGCAGCCTACATAACGGAAACACCATATATTTT
V: TRBV2; D: TRBD1; J: TRBJ1-2; size: NA; CDR3: CASSARDRGFNGYTF; DNA: TGTGCCAGCAGCGCGAGGGACAGGGGGTTCAATGGCTACACCTTC
V: TRBV7-9; D: NA; J: TRBJ2-3; size: once; CDR3: CASRRSRTDTQYF; DNA: TGTGCCAGCAGACGTAGTAGGACAGATACGCAGTATTTT
V: TRBV11-2; D: TRBD1; J: TRBJ2-3; size: NA; CDR3: CASNRGQGSDTQYF; DNA: TGTGCCAGCAACAGGGGGCAGGGGTCAGATACGCAGTATTTT
V: TRBV24-1; D: NA; J: TRBJ2-1; size: once; CDR3: CATSDAQSGSFYNEQFF; DNA: TGTGCCACCAGTGATGCACAATCAGGGAGTTTCTACAATGAGCAGTTCTTC
V: TRBV14; D: NA; J: TRBJ2-7; size: NA; CDR3: CASRKSGIGSYEQYF; DNA: TGTGCCAGCAGAAAATCAGGGATCGGGTCCTACGAGCAGTACTTC
V: TRBV3-1/TRBV3-2; D: TRBD1; J: TRBJ2-1; size: NA; CDR3: CASSQGGTGTYNEQFF; DNA: TGTGCCAGCAGCCAAGGAGGGACAGGGACTTACAATGAGCAGTTCTTC
V: TRBV6-5; D: TRBD1; J: TRBJ1-1; size: NA; CDR3: CASRKLQGDTEAFF; DNA: TGTGCCAGCAGGAAATTACAGGGGGACACTGAAGCTTTCTTT
V: TRBV20-1; D: NA; J: TRBJ1-5; size: NA; CDR3: CSASAGLSNQPQHF; DNA: TGCAGTGCTAGTGCAGGGCTGAGCAATCAGCCCCAGCATTTT
V: TRBV2; D: TRBD1; J: TRBJ1-5; size: NA; CDR3: CASSEGGQGISQPQHF; DNA: TGTGCCAGCAGTGAAGGTGGACAGGGAATTAGTCAGCCCCAGCATTTT
V: TRBV7-9; D: NA; J: TRBJ2-3; size: once; CDR3: CASSRSGATSADTQYF; DNA: TGTGCCAGCAGCCGTTCGGGGGCCACCTCAGCAGATACGCAGTATTTT